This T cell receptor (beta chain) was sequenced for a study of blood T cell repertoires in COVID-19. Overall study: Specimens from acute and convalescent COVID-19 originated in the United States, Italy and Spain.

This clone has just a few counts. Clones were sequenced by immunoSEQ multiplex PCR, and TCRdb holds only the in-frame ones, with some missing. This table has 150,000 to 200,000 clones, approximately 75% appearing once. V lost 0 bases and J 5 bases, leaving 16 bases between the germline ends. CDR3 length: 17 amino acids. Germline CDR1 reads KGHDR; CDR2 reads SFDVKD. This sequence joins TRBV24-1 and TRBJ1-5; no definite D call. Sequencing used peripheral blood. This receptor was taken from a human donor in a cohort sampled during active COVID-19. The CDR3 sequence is CATSDLEVRQRYQPQHF. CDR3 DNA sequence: TGTGCCACCAGTGATTTGGAGGTTCGGCAGCGATATCAGCCCCAGCATTTT.